These 22 T cell receptor beta chains came from one sample sequenced in a study of T-cell reconstitution after alpha-beta-depleted transplantation in children. Unique molecular identifiers featured in how the TCRbeta library was prepared. TCRdb re-derived calls from the PCR reads in MiXCR, one entry per CDR3 protein. The repertoire includes more than 450,000 distinct CDR3 sequences, 18% of them detected once, and 3.3% sits in the top ten. Here the sequenced sample was PBMCs from the stem cell graft donor, taken from the stem cell graft. These receptors all stem from a human donor who donated a stem cell graft to a child with acute lymphoblastic leukemia.

This clonotype has just a few counts. V usage is TRBV3-1 and J usage is TRBJ2-5, with D tentatively TRBD2 (5 bases). The CDR3 has 13 residues. CDR1 LGHDT and CDR2 YNNKEL come from the germline V gene (reference sequence). V was clipped by 7 bases and J by 5 bases, with 14 bases between them. Here the CDR3 DNA reads TGTGCCAGCAAGTCGGGAATCGGGGAGACCCAGTACTTC. Translation: CASKSGIGETQYF.

There are a few counts of this clonotype. The rearrangement uses TRBV5-1 and TRBJ2-2; D unclear. The germline V gene encodes CDR1 SGHRS and CDR2 YFSETQ. The CDR3 loop spans 15 amino acids. Trimming pared 0 bases from V and 8 bases from J, leaving 14 bases between. The CDR3 DNA follows: TGCGCCAGCAGCTTGGCCATCCCAACCAAAGGGGAGCTGTTTTTT. Protein: CASSLAIPTKGELFF.

The rearrangement uses TRBV10-1 and TRBJ2-3; no clear D gene. The CDR3 has 13 amino acids. Per germline, CDR1 WNHNN and CDR2 SYGVQD (reference sequence). Between the trimmed V and J ends, which lost 0 bases and 8 bases, there was a span of 9 bases. As DNA, the CDR3 is TGCGCCAGCAGTGAGTCGTACACGCGTACGCAGTATTTT. Translation: CASSESYTRTQYF.

In DNA form, the CDR3 reads TGTGCCAGCAGTTTCTCGGGCAGGGATCAGCCCCAGCATTTT. It translates to CASSFSGRDQPQHF. V gene TRBV27 combines with J gene TRBJ1-5, with D possibly TRBD1 on 5 matching bases. Germline V lookup: CDR1 MNHEY, CDR2 SMNVEV (reference sequence). V dropped 3 bases and J dropped 5 bases, with 11 bases sitting between them. This CDR3 comprises 14 residues.

This rearrangement joins TRBV12-3 or TRBV12-4 to TRBJ2-7; no clear D gene. V was cut by 5 bases and J by 1 base, with 9 bases left in between. This CDR3 region has 13 residues. CDR3 amino acids: CASSPWVSYEQYF. The CDR3, as DNA: TGTGCCAGCAGTCCCTGGGTTTCCTACGAGCAGTACTTC.

V gene TRBV5-1 combines with J gene TRBJ1-4; 8 bases match TRBD1. Germline lookup yields CDR1 SGHRS and CDR2 YFSETQ. Germline trimming cut 4 bases from V and 0 bases from J; bases unmatched to any gene: 5. This CDR3 contains 16 residues. Here the CDR3 reads CASSQGAASTNEKLFF. The DNA for the CDR3 is TGCGCCAGCAGCCAGGGGGCCGCCTCAACTAATGAAAAACTGTTTTTT.

This clonotype came up a few times. The DNA of the CDR3 is TGTGCCAGCAGCGAGGGCGGGATCTACGAGCAGTACTTC. It specifies CASSEGGIYEQYF. V is TRBV7-9 and J is TRBJ2-7; TRBD2 might be the D (6 bases). The V end was cut by 5 bases, the J end by 3 bases, with 11 bases between. The CDR3 runs 13 residues. From germline, CDR1 is SEHNR and CDR2 FQNEAQ (reference sequence). Supplemented by reference TRBV7-9 and TRBJ2-7, the full variable domain reads DTGVSQNPRHKITKRGQNVTFRCDPISEHNRLYWYRQTLGQGPEFLTYFQNEAQLEKSRLLSDRFSAERPKGSFSTLEIQRTEQGDSAMYLCASSEGGIYEQYFGPGTRLTVT.

The genes are TRBV12-3 or TRBV12-4 and TRBJ1-2; 9 bases fit TRBD1. V lost 5 bases and J lost 5; bases outside the gene matches: 9. This CDR3 is 15 amino acids long. CDR3 sequence: CASSGRTGDIYGYTF. CDR3 coding DNA: TGTGCCAGCAGTGGCCGGACAGGGGACATATATGGCTACACCTTC.

The chain carries TRBV6-5 and TRBJ1-2; tentatively, D is TRBD1 (5 bases). This CDR3 contains 15 residues. The V and J ends lost 2 bases and 0 bases respectively, with 10 bases between them. Germline CDR1 reads MNHEY; CDR2 reads SVGAGI. CDR3: CASSYGDLANYGYTF. DNA of the CDR3: TGTGCCAGCAGTTACGGGGACCTTGCTAACTATGGCTACACCTTC.

This clonotype showed up just a few times. The chain employs TRBV7-3 and TRBJ2-1; D remains ambiguous. Trimming took 1 base from V and 4 from J, leaving 5 bases between them. The CDR3 sequence is 13 residues long. Per germline, CDR1 SGHTA and CDR2 FQGTGA. This CDR3 reads CASSLKLYNEQFF. CDR3 DNA sequence: TGTGCCAGCAGCTTAAAACTTTACAATGAGCAGTTCTTC.

Points on this clonotype: The junction departs from the called germline gene at one end, perhaps through a read error. The V and J genes are TRBV20-1 and TRBJ2-1; 11 nucleotides match TRBD2. The CDR3 is 15 residues long. Germline CDR1 DFQATT, CDR2 SNEGSKA (reference sequence). The CDR3 loop is CIARVAGGPGNEQFF. The CDR3, as DNA: TGCATTGCTAGGGTAGCGGGAGGGCCCGGCAATGAGCAGTTCTTC.

There are a few counts of this clonotype. The chain has TRBV12-3 or TRBV12-4 and TRBJ2-7, with TRBD2 identical over 11 bases. The CDR3 spans 16 residues. Unmatched junction bases numbered 11, after V lost 6 bases and J lost 4 bases. CDR3 in DNA: TGTGCCAGCAGCTGGACCCAGGGACTAGCGGTTTACGAGCAGTACTTC. It codes for CASSWTQGLAVYEQYF.

The CDR3 sequence is CAIYSGIGLDTQYF. CDR3 nucleotide sequence: TGTGCCATCTACTCAGGTATCGGGCTGGATACGCAGTATTTT. The V gene is TRBV10-3, the J gene TRBJ2-3, with unresolved D. In germline, CDR1 is ENHRY, CDR2 SYGVKD. The CDR3 has 14 residues. Between the trimmed V and J ends, which lost 8 bases and 6 bases, there was a span of 18 bases.

The CDR3 coding sequence is TGTGCCAGCAGCTATTGGACAGGGGGGAAAGAGACCCAGTACTTC. Amino acid sequence: CASSYWTGGKETQYF. The chain couples TRBV7-9 to TRBJ2-5, with 10 positions matching TRBD1. The J segment lost 3 bases and the V segment lost 4 bases, leaving 5 bases of the junction unmatched. The germline V gene encodes CDR1 SEHNR and CDR2 FQNEAQ (reference sequence). This CDR3 contains 15 residues.

The rearrangement joins TRBV9 to TRBJ2-3; possibly TRBD2 for D (5 bases). This CDR3 has 16 residues. Trimming left V 1 base short and J 5 bases short, with 17 bases between. The germline gives CDR1 SGDLS, CDR2 YYNGEE. The CDR3 region has the DNA TGTGCCAGCAGCGTATTAGGCGGTTTAGAGGGAGATACGCAGTATTTT. Translating gives CASSVLGGLEGDTQYF.

V is TRBV29-1 and J is TRBJ2-2, with unresolved D. The length of the CDR3 is 14 residues. The germline V and J ends were trimmed by 4 bases and 0 bases, with 9 bases remaining between them. Germline V gene data show CDR1 as SQVTM and CDR2 as ANQGSEA. Here the CDR3 reads CSVAETANTGELFF. CDR3 DNA: TGCAGCGTTGCAGAGACCGCGAACACCGGGGAGCTGTTTTTT.

V and J are TRBV5-6 and TRBJ2-3, with 7 positions matching TRBD1. The trim removed 4 bases at V and 4 bases at J, leaving 12 bases unmatched. The CDR3 has 16 residues. Germline CDR1 is SGHDT and CDR2 is YYEEEE. The CDR3 region has the DNA TGTGCCAGCAGCCGCATCCAAGGGGGCGGCGCAGATACGCAGTATTTT. This encodes CASSRIQGGGADTQYF.

Only a few counts were recorded for this clonotype. V usage is TRBV11-1 and J usage is TRBJ2-3; TRBD2 matches 12 bases. CDR3 length: 18 residues. Germline values: CDR1 SGHAT, CDR2 FQDESV (reference sequence). Trimming took 8 bases from V and 2 from J; bases not matched to a gene: 14. The CDR3 loop is CASGGGLAGPYLTDTQYF. Here the CDR3 DNA reads TGTGCCAGCGGAGGGGGACTAGCGGGCCCGTACCTCACAGATACGCAGTATTTT.

This chain connects TRBV20-1 to TRBJ2-1; D is perhaps TRBD2 (7 bases). The germline V gene encodes CDR1 DFQATT and CDR2 SNEGSKA (reference sequence). The CDR3 sequence is 13 residues long. Trimming left V 5 bases short and J 9 bases short, with 17 bases between. The CDR3 sequence is CSAGGASRPEQFF. CDR3 DNA sequence: TGCAGTGCTGGGGGGGCGAGCCGGCCTGAGCAGTTCTTC.

This clonotype was observed a few times. The rearrangement joins TRBV20-1 to TRBJ2-1; either TRBD1 or TRBD2 may supply D (5 bases each). The CDR3 loop spans 13 amino acids. CDR1 is DFQATT, CDR2 SNEGSKA, per germline (reference sequence). V was clipped by 0 bases and J by 7 bases, with 10 bases between them. The CDR3 loop reads CSARDLRGNEQFF. In DNA, the CDR3 is TGCAGTGCTAGAGATTTGAGGGGAAATGAGCAGTTCTTC.

This clonotype was seen at least ten times. Here the CDR3 DNA reads TGCAGTGCGGACCCTGCGACTAGCACGGGGCCTGAGCAGTTCTTC. It codes for CSADPATSTGPEQFF. This chain links TRBV20-1 with TRBJ2-1, with 7 nucleotides matching TRBD2. V was clipped by 6 bases and J by 9 bases; unmatched bases: 17. Per germline, CDR1 DFQATT and CDR2 SNEGSKA (reference sequence). CDR3 size: 15 residues.

The rearrangement links TRBV20-1 to TRBJ2-3; D unclear. Germline CDR1 and CDR2: DFQATT and SNEGSKA (reference sequence). The CDR3 is 14 amino acids. Trimming cost V 4 bases and J 0 bases, with 11 bases left between them. The CDR3: CSAMVGSSTDTQYF. In DNA, the CDR3 is TGCAGTGCTATGGTGGGGTCTAGCACAGATACGCAGTATTTT.